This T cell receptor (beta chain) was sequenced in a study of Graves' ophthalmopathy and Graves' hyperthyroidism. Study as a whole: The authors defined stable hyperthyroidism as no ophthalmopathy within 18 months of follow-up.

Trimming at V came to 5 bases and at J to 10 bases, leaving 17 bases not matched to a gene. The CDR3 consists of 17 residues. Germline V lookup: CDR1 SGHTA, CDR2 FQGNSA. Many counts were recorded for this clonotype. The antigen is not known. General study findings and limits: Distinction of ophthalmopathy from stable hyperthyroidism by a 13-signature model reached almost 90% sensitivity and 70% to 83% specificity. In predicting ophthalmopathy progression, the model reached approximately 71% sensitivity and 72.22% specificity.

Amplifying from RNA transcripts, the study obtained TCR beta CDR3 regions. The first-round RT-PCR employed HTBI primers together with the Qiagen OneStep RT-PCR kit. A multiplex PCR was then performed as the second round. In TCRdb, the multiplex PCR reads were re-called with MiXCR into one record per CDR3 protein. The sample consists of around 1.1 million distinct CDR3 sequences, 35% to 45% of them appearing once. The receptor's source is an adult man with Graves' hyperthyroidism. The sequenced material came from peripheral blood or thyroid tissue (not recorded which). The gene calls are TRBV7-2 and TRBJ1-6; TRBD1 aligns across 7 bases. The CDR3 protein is CASSHLPTGVSVSPLHF. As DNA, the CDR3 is TGTGCCAGCAGCCACCTCCCAACAGGGGTTTCGGTGTCACCCCTCCACTTT.